This TCR beta chain stems from a study of blood T cell repertoires in COVID-19. In the study overall: From the United States, Italy and Spain came samples of acute and convalescent COVID-19. The cDNA or gDNA used as material had been derived from T cells, B-cell-depleted T cells, or PBMCs.

TCRdb's copy holds only in-frame clones and misses some; the assay was immunoSEQ multiplex PCR. Of approximately 350,000 clones in the sample, roughly 90% are singletons; the top ten hold 7.3%. Per the germline V gene, CDR1 is SGHDT and CDR2 is YYEEEE. This CDR3 spans 13 amino acids. Trimming took 3 bases from V and 8 from J, leaving 14 bases between them. The chain carries TRBV5-6 and TRBJ1-2; tentatively, D is TRBD1 (6 bases). What was sequenced was peripheral blood. The receptor comes from a woman in her 70s with COVID-19, enrolled during active disease. This chain's CDR3 is CASSSGTREGYTF. Here the CDR3 DNA reads TGTGCCAGCAGCTCCGGGACACGTGAAGGCTACACCTTC.